This entry lists 5 T cell receptor beta chains sequenced from one sample in a study of cytomegalovirus exposure and HLA in healthy donors. It was with 60 Vbeta and 13 Jbeta primers that the PCR ran. Profiled with immunoSEQ multiplex PCR; TCRdb holds only in-frame clones, not every one. The sample lists more than 95,000 clones, approximately 80% occurring once. The sequenced sample consisted of PBMCs. These TCRs come from a male donor in good health and CMV-seronegative.

Here the CDR3 reads CASSWLAGPLGTQYF. In DNA, the CDR3 is TGTGCCAGCAGCTGGCTAGCGGGACCTCTAGGTACGCAGTATTTT. The V call is TRBV7-6, the J call TRBJ2-3, with TRBD2 matching 9 bases. The ends lost 4 bases at V and 8 bases at J; junction bases unmatched: 10. Germline CDR1 is SGHVS and CDR2 is FNYEAQ. This CDR3 is built from 15 residues.

The J gene is TRBJ2-7, the V gene TRBV19; 8 positions agree with TRBD1. CDR3 size: 15 residues. Germline V lookup: CDR1 LNHDA, CDR2 SQIVND (reference sequence). Trimming took 3 bases from V and 1 from J; bases not matched to a gene: 5. CDR3 residues: CASSMRDRFSYEQYF. Written as DNA, the CDR3 is TGTGCCAGTAGTATGAGGGACAGGTTTTCCTACGAGCAGTACTTC.

CDR3 residues: CASSHGQGPYEQYF. The DNA of the CDR3 is TGCGCCAGCAGTCATGGACAGGGGCCCTACGAGCAGTACTTC. V gene TRBV10-1 combines with J gene TRBJ2-7; TRBD1 matches 9 bases. Trimming removed 5 bases from V and 2 bases from J; junction bases left unmatched: 4. In germline, CDR1 is WNHNN, CDR2 SYGVQD (reference sequence). The CDR3 covers 14 residues.

This chain links TRBV12-5 with TRBJ1-2; tentative D call: TRBD1 (6 bases). CDR1 is LGHNT and CDR2 is FRNRAP in the germline V gene. V lost 6 bases and J 4 bases, leaving 27 bases between the germline ends. The CDR3 is 18 residues long. Here the CDR3 reads CASGPKPGTPKVGYGYTF. The CDR3 region has the DNA TGTGCTAGTGGCCCTAAACCCGGGACACCTAAGGTGGGCTATGGCTACACCTTC. The complete variable domain, with remaining parts taken from reference TRBV12-5 and TRBJ1-2, reads DARVTQTPRHKVTEMGQEVTMRCQPILGHNTVFWYRQTMMQGLELLAYFRNRAPLDDSGMPKDRFSAEMPDATLATLKIQPSEPRDSAVYFCASGPKPGTPKVGYGYTFGSGTRLTVV.

This clone was detected only once. V and J are TRBV5-1 and TRBJ2-7; weak D call: TRBD2 (7 bases). Germline V CDR1 and CDR2: SGHRS, YFSETQ. The CDR3 covers 17 residues. The V end lost 6 bases, the J end lost 2 bases, and 24 bases lay between the germline ends. CDR3 DNA: TGCGCCAGCAATTGGGGTCCGGGGGGCGCGAACACCTACGAGCAGTACTTC. Its translation: CASNWGPGGANTYEQYF.